Sequencing of this T cell receptor beta chain was carried out in a study of identical twins. Study observations and caveats: Sequences that were beta out-of-frame showed weaker excess twin sharing.

Template switching supplied a universal primer site; unique molecular identifiers were carried on the cDNA. One entry per CDR3 protein results from TCRdb running MiXCR on the 5' RACE reads. The profile shows 400,000 to 550,000 distinct CDR3 sequences, 22% of them singletons. With regard to this clonotype: Its target is unknown.

The same data also went into a second study, on T cells expressing NK-cell markers.

The sequence was obtained from a woman in her late teens or twenties in good health. The sample was CD4+ T cells sorted from blood.

In DNA, the CDR3 is TGCGCCACCAAATCCGACCTAAGCACCGGGGAGCTGTTTTTT. Translated: CATKSDLSTGELFF. The V call is TRBV10-1, the J call TRBJ2-2; D gene ambiguous. The V and J ends lost 10 bases and 4 bases respectively, with 16 bases between them. The germline CDR1 and CDR2 sequences are WNHNN and SYGVQD (reference sequence). CDR3 length: 14 amino acids.